This TCR beta chain was found in a study of shared clonotypes between healthy human individuals. This CDR3 has 16 residues. Germline CDR1 reads SGHVS; CDR2 reads FNYEAQ. V gave up 4 bases and J gave up 7 bases; unmatched junction bases: 8. Assay: immunoSEQ multiplex PCR; the TCRdb copy retains only in-frame clones and omits some. The sample has about 580,000 clones; roughly 98% are singletons. On this clone itself: Its antigen is undetermined.

Findings and limits, study-wide: Naive CD4 clonotype sharing across several donors was approximately 5%.

In the naive CD8 group, cells lacked CD45RO and were positively selected for CCR7, so terminally differentiated effector memory CD45RA+ cells were left out. Recent acute infections and vaccinations were absent in the healthy HIV-negative adult donors. This TCR was sampled from a man aged 25 to 45 in good health. Sequencing was carried out using naive CD8+ T cells sorted from blood. The genes are TRBV7-6 and TRBJ2-1, with 12 bases identical to TRBD2. CDR3 amino acids: CASSSPSGRAINEQFF. Written as DNA, the CDR3 is TGTGCCAGCAGCTCCCCTAGCGGGAGGGCCATAAATGAGCAGTTCTTC.